The 6 T cell receptor beta chains below come from one sample, sequenced in a study of spatial heterogeneity in lung cancer. Stated time point: blood at routine non-recurrence follow-up after resection. Using its own MiXCR run on the 5' RACE reads, TCRdb lists one record per CDR3 protein. The table shows 43,000 or so distinct CDR3 sequences, with 12% occurring only once. The sample in question was PBMCs, obtained at follow-up. The receptors were gathered from a male donor with early-stage non-small cell lung cancer.

The J gene is TRBJ2-3, the V gene TRBV21-1. TRBV21-1 is a pseudogene locus. This CDR3 contains 10 residues. This chain's CDR3 is CANHTDTQYF. CDR3 in DNA: TGTGCCAACCACACAGATACGCAGTATTTT.

The CDR3 DNA is TGTGCCAGCAGCTCCTTTTCCGGGGAGCTGTTTTTT. Its protein is CASSSFSGELFF. The gene calls are TRBV7-3 and TRBJ2-2, with unresolved D. V was trimmed by 4 bases and J by 6 bases, leaving 6 bases between them. CDR3 length: 12 residues. The germline CDR1 and CDR2 sequences are SGHTA and FQGTGA.

This chain joins TRBV24-1 and TRBJ2-3; possibly TRBD1 for D (5 bases). Germline CDR1 KGHDR, CDR2 SFDVKD. CDR3 length: 12 amino acids. V shed 5 bases and J shed 6 bases, with 8 bases lying between them. CDR3 sequence reads: CATSVQGDTQYF. As DNA, the CDR3 is TGTGCCACCAGTGTCCAGGGCGATACGCAGTATTTT.

This clonotype came up many times. The V call is TRBV6-2 or TRBV6-3, the J call TRBJ2-3, with a possible D match to TRBD2 (6 bases). Germline V CDR1 and CDR2: MNHEY, SVGEGT. Trimming took off 6 bases at V and 4 bases at J, with 20 bases between the two ends. The CDR3 covers 16 residues. In DNA form, the CDR3 reads TGTGCCAGCAGCCCCGCGCGGGGCTCCGCTCCAGATACGCAGTATTTT. Its protein product is CASSPARGSAPDTQYF.

This clonotype was counted at least ten times. CDR3 in amino acids: CSASRGGSNEQFF. In nucleotides, the CDR3 is TGCAGTGCTTCAAGGGGAGGTAGCAATGAGCAGTTCTTC. This chain joins TRBV20-1 and TRBJ2-1; weak D call: TRBD2 (6 bases). V dropped 5 bases and J dropped 6 bases, with 14 bases sitting between them. The CDR3 is made up of 13 amino acids. The V gene's germline CDR1 is DFQATT and CDR2 SNEGSKA (reference sequence).

The chain joins TRBV5-1 to TRBJ1-6; D is perhaps TRBD1 (5 bases). Germline V CDR1 and CDR2: SGHRS, YFSETQ. Trimming took off 4 bases at V and 7 bases at J, with 9 bases between the two ends. There are 13 residues in the CDR3. The CDR3 sequence is CASSMTANSPLHF. The DNA for the CDR3 is TGCGCCAGCAGCATGACAGCCAATTCACCCCTCCACTTT.